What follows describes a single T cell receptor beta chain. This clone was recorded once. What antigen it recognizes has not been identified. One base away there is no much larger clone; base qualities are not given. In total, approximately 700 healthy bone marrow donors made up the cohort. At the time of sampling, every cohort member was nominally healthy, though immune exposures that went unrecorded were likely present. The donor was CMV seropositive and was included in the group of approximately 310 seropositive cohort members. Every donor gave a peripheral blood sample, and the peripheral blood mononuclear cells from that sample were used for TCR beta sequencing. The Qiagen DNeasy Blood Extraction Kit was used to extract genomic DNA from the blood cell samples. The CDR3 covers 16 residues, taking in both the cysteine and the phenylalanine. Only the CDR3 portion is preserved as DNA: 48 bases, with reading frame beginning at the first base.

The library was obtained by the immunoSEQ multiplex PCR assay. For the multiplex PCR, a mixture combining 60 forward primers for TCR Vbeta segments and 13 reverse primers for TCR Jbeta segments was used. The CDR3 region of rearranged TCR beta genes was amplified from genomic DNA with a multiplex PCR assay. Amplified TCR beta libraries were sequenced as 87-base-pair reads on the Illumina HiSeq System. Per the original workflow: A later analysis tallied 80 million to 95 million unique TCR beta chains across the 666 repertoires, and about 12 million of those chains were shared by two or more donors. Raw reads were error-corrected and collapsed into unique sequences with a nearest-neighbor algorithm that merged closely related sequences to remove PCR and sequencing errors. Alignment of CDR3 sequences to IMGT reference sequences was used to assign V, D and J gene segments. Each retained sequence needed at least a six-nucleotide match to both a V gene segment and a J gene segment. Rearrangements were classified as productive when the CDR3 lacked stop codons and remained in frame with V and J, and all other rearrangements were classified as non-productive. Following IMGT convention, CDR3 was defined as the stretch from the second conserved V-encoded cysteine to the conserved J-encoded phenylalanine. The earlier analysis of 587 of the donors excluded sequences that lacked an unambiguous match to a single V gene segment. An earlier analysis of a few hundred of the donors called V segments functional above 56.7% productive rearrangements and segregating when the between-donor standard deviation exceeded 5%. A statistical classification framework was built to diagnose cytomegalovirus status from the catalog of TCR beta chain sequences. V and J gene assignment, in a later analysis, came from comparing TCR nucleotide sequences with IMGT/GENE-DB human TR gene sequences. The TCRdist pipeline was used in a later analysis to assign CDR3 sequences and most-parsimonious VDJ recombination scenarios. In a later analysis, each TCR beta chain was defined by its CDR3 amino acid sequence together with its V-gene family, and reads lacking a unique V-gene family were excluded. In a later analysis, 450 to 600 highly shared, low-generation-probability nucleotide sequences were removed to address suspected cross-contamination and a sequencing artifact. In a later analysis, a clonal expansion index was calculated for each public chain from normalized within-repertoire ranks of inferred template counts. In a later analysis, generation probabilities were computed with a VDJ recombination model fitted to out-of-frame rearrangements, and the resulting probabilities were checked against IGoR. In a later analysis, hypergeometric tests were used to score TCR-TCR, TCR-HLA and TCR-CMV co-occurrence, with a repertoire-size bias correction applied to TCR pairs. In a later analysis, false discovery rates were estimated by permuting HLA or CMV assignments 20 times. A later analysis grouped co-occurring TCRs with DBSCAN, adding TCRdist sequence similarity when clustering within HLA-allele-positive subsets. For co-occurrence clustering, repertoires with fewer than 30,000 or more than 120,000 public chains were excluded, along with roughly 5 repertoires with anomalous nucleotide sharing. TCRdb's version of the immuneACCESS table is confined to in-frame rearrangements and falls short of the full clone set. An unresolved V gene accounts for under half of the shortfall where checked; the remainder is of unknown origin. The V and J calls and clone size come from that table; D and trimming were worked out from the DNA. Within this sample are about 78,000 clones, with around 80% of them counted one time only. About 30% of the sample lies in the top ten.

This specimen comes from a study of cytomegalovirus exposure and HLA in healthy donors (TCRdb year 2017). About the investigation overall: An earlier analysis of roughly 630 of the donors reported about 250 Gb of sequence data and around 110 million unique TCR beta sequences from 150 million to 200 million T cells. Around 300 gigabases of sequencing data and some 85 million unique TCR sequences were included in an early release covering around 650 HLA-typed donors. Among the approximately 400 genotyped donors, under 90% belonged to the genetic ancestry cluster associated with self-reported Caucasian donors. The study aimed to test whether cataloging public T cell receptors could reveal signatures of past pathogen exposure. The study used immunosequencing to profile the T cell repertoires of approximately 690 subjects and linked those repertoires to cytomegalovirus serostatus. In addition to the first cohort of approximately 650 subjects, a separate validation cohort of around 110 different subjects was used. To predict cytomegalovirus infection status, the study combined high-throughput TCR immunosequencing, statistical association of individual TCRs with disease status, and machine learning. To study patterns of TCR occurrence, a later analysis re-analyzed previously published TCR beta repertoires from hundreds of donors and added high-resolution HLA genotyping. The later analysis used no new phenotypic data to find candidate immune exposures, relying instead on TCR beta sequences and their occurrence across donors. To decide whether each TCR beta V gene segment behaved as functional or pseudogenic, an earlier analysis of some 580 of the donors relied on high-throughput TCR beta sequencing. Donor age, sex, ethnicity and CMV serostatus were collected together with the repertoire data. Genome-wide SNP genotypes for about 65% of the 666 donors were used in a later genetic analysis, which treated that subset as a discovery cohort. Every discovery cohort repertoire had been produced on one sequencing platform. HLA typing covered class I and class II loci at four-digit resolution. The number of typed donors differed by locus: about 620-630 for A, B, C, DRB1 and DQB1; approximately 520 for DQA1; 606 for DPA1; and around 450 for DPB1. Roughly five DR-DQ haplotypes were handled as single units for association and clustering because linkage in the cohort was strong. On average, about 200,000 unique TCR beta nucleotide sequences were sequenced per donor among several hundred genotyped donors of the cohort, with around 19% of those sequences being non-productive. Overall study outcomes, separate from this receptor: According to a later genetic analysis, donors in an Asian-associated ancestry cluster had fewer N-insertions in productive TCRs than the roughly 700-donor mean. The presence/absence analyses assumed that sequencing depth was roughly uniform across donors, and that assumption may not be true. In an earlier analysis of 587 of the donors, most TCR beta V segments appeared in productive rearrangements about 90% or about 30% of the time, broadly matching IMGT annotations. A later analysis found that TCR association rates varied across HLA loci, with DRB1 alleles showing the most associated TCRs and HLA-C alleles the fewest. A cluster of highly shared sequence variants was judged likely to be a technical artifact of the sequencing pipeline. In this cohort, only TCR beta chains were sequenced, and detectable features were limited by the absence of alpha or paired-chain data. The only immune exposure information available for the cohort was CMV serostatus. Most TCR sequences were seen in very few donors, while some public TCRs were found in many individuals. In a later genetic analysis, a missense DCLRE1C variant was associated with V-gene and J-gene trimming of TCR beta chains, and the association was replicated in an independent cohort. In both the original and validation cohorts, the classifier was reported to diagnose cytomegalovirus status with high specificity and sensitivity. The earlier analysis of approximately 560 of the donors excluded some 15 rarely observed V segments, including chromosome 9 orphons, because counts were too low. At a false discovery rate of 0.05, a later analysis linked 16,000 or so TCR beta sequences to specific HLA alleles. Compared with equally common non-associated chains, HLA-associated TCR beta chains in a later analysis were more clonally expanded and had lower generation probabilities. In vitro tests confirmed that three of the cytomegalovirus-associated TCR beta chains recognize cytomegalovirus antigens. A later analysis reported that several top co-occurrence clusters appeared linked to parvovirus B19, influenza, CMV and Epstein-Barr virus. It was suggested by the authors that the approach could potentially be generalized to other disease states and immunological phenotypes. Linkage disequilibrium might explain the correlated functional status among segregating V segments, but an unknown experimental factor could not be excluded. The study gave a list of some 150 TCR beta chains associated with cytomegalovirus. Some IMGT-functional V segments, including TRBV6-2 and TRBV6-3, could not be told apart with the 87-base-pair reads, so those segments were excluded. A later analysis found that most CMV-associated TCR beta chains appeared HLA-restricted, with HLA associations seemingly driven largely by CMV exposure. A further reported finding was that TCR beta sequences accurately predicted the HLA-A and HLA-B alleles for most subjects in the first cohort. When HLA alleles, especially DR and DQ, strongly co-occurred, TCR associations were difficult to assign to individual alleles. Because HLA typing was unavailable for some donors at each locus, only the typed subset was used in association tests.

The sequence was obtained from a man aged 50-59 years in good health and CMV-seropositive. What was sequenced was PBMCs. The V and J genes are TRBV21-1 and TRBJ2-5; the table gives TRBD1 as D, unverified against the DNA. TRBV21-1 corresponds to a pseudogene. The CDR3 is CASSKAAGQAQETQYF. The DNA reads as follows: TGTGCCAGCAGCAAAGCCGCGGGACAGGCTCAAGAGACCCAGTACTTC.